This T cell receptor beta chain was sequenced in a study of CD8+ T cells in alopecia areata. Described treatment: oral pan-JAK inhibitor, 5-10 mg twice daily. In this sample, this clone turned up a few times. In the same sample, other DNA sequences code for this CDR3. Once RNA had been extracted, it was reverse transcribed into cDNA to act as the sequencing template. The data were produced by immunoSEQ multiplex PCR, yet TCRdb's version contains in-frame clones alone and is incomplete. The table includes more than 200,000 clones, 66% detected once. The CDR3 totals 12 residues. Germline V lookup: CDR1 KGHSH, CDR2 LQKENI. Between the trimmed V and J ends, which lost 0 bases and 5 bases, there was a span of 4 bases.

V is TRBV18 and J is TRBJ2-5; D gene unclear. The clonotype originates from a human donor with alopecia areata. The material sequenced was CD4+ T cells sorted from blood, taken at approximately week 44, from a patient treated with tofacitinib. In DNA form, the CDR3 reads TGTGCCAGCTCACCACCAGGCGAGACCCAGTACTTC. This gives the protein CASSPPGETQYF.